A single sample is the source of the 8 T cell receptor beta chains below, sequenced in a study of blood T cell repertoires in COVID-19. Profiled with immunoSEQ multiplex PCR; TCRdb holds only in-frame clones, not every one. The table records about 180,000 clones, approximately 80% of them present only once. Material for sequencing was peripheral blood. The receptor source for this set is a human donor in a cohort sampled during active COVID-19.

The rearrangement uses TRBV29-1 and TRBJ2-1; 7 bases fit TRBD1. V lost 2 bases, J lost 4 bases, and 5 bases stayed unmatched. CDR3 size: 14 residues. CDR1 and CDR2 (germline): SQVTM, ANQGSEA. The CDR3 is CSVERGQTYNEQFF. The CDR3 coding sequence is TGCAGCGTTGAACGGGGACAGACGTACAATGAGCAGTTCTTC.

The chain is built from TRBV10-3 and TRBJ2-7; possible D gene TRBD2, 5 bases. The CDR3 loop spans 14 amino acids. Germline V gene sequence: CDR1 ENHRY, CDR2 SYGVKD. The ends were cut back, 6 bases at V and 0 bases at J, with 12 bases in the middle. The CDR3 bases are TGTGCCATCAGCGGGATTGAGGACTCCTACGAGCAGTACTTC. Translating gives CAISGIEDSYEQYF.

This chain joins TRBV13 and TRBJ1-1, with TRBD1 matching 7 bases. The ends lost 8 bases at V and 4 bases at J; junction bases unmatched: 4. This CDR3 has 12 amino acids. Germline values: CDR1 PRHDT, CDR2 FYEKMQ (reference sequence). The CDR3 loop reads CASRTGVTEAFF. CDR3 bases: TGTGCCAGCCGTACAGGGGTCACTGAAGCTTTCTTT.

This chain links TRBV2 with TRBJ1-1, with D tentatively TRBD1 (5 bases). Looked up from germline, CDR1 is SNHLY and CDR2 is FYNNEI. The CDR3 sequence is 15 residues long. V was clipped by 7 bases and J by 4 bases, with 19 bases between them. For the CDR3, the DNA is TGTGCCAGCACTGGAGGGGTAGGGGCTGGCACTGAAGCTTTCTTT. It yields the protein CASTGGVGAGTEAFF.

CDR3 DNA: TGTGCCAGCAGCCAAGATGCTAGGGGCGGGGAGCTGTTTTTT. Protein: CASSQDARGGELFF. The rearrangement uses TRBV3-1 (or the pseudogene TRBV3-2) and TRBJ2-2; TRBD1 is a possible D gene (5 bases). The CDR3 has 14 residues. Germline V CDR1 and CDR2: LGHDT, YNNKEL (reference sequence). Between the trimmed V and J ends, which lost 0 bases and 7 bases, there was a span of 9 bases.

The chain recombines TRBV2 with TRBJ2-6, with 9 bases lining up with TRBD1. The CDR3 totals 17 residues. The V gene's germline CDR1 is SNHLY and CDR2 FYNNEI. The V segment lost 4 bases and the J segment 2 bases; nucleotides outside the gene matches: 6. CDR3 coding DNA: TGTGCCAGCAGTGCGGGACAGGGTGCCGCTGGGGCCAACGTCCTGACTTTC. Translation: CASSAGQGAAGANVLTF.

The chain couples TRBV13 to TRBJ2-7; 10 bases match TRBD1. From germline, CDR1 is PRHDT and CDR2 FYEKMQ (reference sequence). V was clipped by 4 bases and J by 2 bases; unmatched bases: 14. This CDR3 comprises 18 residues. The CDR3 coding sequence is TGTGCCAGCAGCTGGCCAGACAGGGGGCATATTCTCACCTACGAGCAGTACTTC. Its translation is CASSWPDRGHILTYEQYF.

This clone was seen once. The chain recombines TRBV7-7 with TRBJ2-1; D remains ambiguous. V shed 7 bases and J shed 5 bases, with 18 bases lying between them. The CDR3 has 15 residues. Germline assignment: CDR1 SSHAT and CDR2 FNYEAQ (reference sequence). The CDR3 sequence is CASTPWPGRDNEQFF. The DNA of the CDR3 is TGTGCCAGCACCCCTTGGCCCGGCCGGGACAATGAGCAGTTCTTC.